The next 11 T cell receptor beta chains were all read from a single sample in a study of T cell clonotyping in hematopoietic cell transplantation. TCRdb keeps only in-frame clones here, not all; method: immunoSEQ multiplex PCR. Of just under 20,000 clones detected, around four fifths appear once; the ten largest clones hold around 15%. The sequencing input was peripheral blood mononuclear cells. All receptors come from a man in his 60s in good health. Some clones in this sample may be carry-over from other donors' samples.

This rearrangement joins TRBV7-2 to TRBJ1-2; D uncertain. The length of the CDR3 is 15 residues. Deletions cut 6 bases from V and 3 bases from J, with 17 bases between. Per germline, CDR1 SGHTA and CDR2 FQGNSA. CDR3 sequence reads: CASSGVGKLDYGYTF. DNA for the CDR3: TGTGCCAGCAGTGGTGTCGGCAAGCTTGACTATGGCTACACCTTC.

The CDR3 DNA reads TGTGCCTGGAGTGGGGGACAGGGGCCCCAGCCCCAGCATTTT. Translated, it gives CAWSGGQGPQPQHF. This sequence joins TRBV30 and TRBJ1-5; 10 bases align to TRBD1. This CDR3 has 14 residues. With V trimmed by 1 base and J by 7 bases, 4 bases remained unmatched. Germline values: CDR1 GTSNPN, CDR2 SVGIG (reference sequence).

This clone was seen once. V and J are TRBV30 and TRBJ1-5; D may be TRBD1 (5 bases). The CDR3 runs 13 residues. Germline CDR1 and CDR2: GTSNPN and SVGIG (reference sequence). Trimming took off 3 bases at V and 1 base at J, with 7 bases between the two ends. The CDR3: CAWRGDSNQPQHF. In DNA, the CDR3 is TGTGCCTGGAGGGGGGACAGCAATCAGCCCCAGCATTTT.

This clone was seen only once. V gene TRBV9 combines with J gene TRBJ1-6; TRBD1 is a possible D gene (6 bases). Germline CDR1 reads SGDLS; CDR2 reads YYNGEE. This CDR3 is built from 15 residues. V was cut by 0 bases and J by 5 bases, with 9 bases left in between. CDR3 in DNA: TGTGCCAGCAGCGTAGGGGGGGCAAATAATTCACCCCTCCACTTT. Translated: CASSVGGANNSPLHF. Filled out from reference TRBV9 and TRBJ1-6, the complete variable domain reads DSGVTQTPKHLITATGQRVTLRCSPRSGDLSVYWYQQSLDQGLQFLIQYYNGEERAKGNILERFSAQQFPDLHSELNLSSLELGDSALYFCASSVGGANNSPLHFGNGTRLTVT.

V gene TRBV5-1 combines with J gene TRBJ2-2, with a possible D match to TRBD1 (5 bases). The CDR3 is 17 residues long. CDR1 is SGHRS and CDR2 is YFSETQ in the germline V gene. V was pared by 0 bases and J by 1 base, with 13 bases between. Here the CDR3 reads CASSLDLGQGNTGELFF. The CDR3 DNA follows: TGCGCCAGCAGCTTGGATTTGGGGCAGGGGAACACCGGGGAGCTGTTTTTT.

This chain uses TRBV5-1 with TRBJ1-6, with TRBD1 as a possible D gene (5 bases). V lost 1 base to trimming and J lost 5 bases, with 10 bases between them. This CDR3 has 15 residues. From germline, CDR1 is SGHRS and CDR2 YFSETQ. The CDR3 DNA reads as TGCGCCAGCAGCTTGCAGGGTAGGGATAATTCACCCCTCCACTTT. Amino acid sequence: CASSLQGRDNSPLHF.

J is TRBJ2-2 and V is TRBV6-1; no clear D. Germline V lookup: CDR1 MNHNS, CDR2 SASEGT. CDR3 length equals 15 residues. V shed 7 bases and J shed 2 bases, with 14 bases lying between them. The CDR3 here is CASTLSLTNTGELFF. In DNA, the CDR3 is TGTGCCAGCACCTTATCCTTAACCAACACCGGGGAGCTGTTTTTT.

V gene TRBV19 combines with J gene TRBJ2-7; TRBD2 agrees at 14 bases. The CDR3 has 17 amino acids. CDR1 is LNHDA, CDR2 SQIVND, per germline (reference sequence). With V trimmed by 3 bases and J by 6 bases, 10 bases remained unmatched. The CDR3 DNA follows: TGTGCCAGTAGTATTGAAGGGACTAGCGGGGGAATACGCGAGCAGTACTTC. Its translation: CASSIEGTSGGIREQYF. The variable domain in full, completed from reference TRBV19 and TRBJ2-7, reads DGGITQSPKYLFRKEGQNVTLSCEQNLNHDAMYWYRQDPGQGLRLIYYSQIVNDFQKGDIAEGYSVSREKKESFPLTVTSAQKNPTAFYLCASSIEGTSGGIREQYFGPGTRLTVT.

This clone came up a few times. The V gene is TRBV30, the J gene TRBJ1-1; possible D gene TRBD1, 6 bases. The ends were cut back, 2 bases at V and 5 bases at J, with 9 bases in the middle. The CDR3 runs 12 residues. Germline CDR1 and CDR2: GTSNPN and SVGIG (reference sequence). CDR3 region: CAWSIGTTEAFF. The CDR3 DNA is TGTGCCTGGAGTATCGGGACAACTGAAGCTTTCTTT.

This chain joins TRBV14 and TRBJ2-1, with 10 bases matching TRBD1. The germline V gene encodes CDR1 SGHDN and CDR2 FVKESK. After removal of 6 bases from V and 1 base from J, the junction contained 3 bases not matched to a gene. The CDR3 covers 15 residues. The CDR3 DNA follows: TGTGCCAGCAGGCCGGGACAGGGGTCCTACAATGAGCAGTTCTTC. Amino acids: CASRPGQGSYNEQFF.

V and J are TRBV30 and TRBJ1-1; 7 bases agree with TRBD1. The V gene end was trimmed by 2 bases and the J gene end by 6 bases; junction bases not matched to a gene: 6. The CDR3 covers 13 residues. Germline CDR1 and CDR2: GTSNPN and SVGIG (reference sequence). DNA of the CDR3: TGTGCCTGGAGTCCCGACAGGGAGGCTGAAGCTTTCTTT. It is translated as CAWSPDREAEAFF.